This TCR beta chain was found in a study of T cells in Graves' hyperthyroidism and ophthalmopathy. Germline CDR1 LNHDA, CDR2 SQIVND (reference sequence). With 5 bases removed from V and 0 bases from J, the gap between germline ends came to 5 bases. This CDR3 contains 13 residues. Amplification targeted TCR beta CDR3 regions from RNA transcripts. When the TCR CDR3 underwent first-round RT-PCR, the HTBI primer set was used. TCRdb ran MiXCR on the multiplex PCR reads and lists one entry per CDR3 protein. This table holds approximately 350,000 distinct CDR3 sequences, nearly 15% found once. The receptor's source is a woman aged 55-70 years with Graves' ophthalmopathy. What was sequenced was blood. This chain uses TRBV19 with TRBJ1-5; no reliable D call. DNA for the CDR3: TGTGCCAGTAGTGCCGTTAGCAATCAGCCCCAGCATTTT. This codes for CASSAVSNQPQHF.